The rows below give T cell receptor beta chains drawn from one sample of a study of shared clonotypes between healthy human individuals. Libraries were prepared by immunoSEQ multiplex PCR; TCRdb keeps only in-frame clonotypes and omits some of them. The table shows almost 700,000 clones, with under 95% occurring only once. The source material was naive CD8+ T cells sorted from blood. These receptors were collected from a man aged 30-40 years in good health. The CDR3 runs from the conserved cysteine through the conserved F or W. A D gene is named only where the DNA matches it firmly. Part of the rows lack a size; the others show once, few, many or a class for expanded clones.

>TRBJ2-7|NA|TRBD2|TRBV6-1
CASSDRGGRYEQYF
TGTGCCAGCAGTGATAGGGGCGGGAGGTACGAGCAGTACTTC
>TRBJ2-7|NA|NA|TRBV5-5
CASSVGPSYEQYF
TGTGCCAGCAGCGTGGGACCGTCCTACGAGCAGTACTTC
>TRBJ2-3|NA|TRBD2|TRBV6-5
CASSYSSGRTTDTQYF
TGTGCCAGCAGTTACTCTAGCGGGAGGACCACAGATACGCAGTATTTT
>TRBJ1-1|NA|NA|TRBV7-9
CASTSIDSEAFF
TGTGCCAGCACCTCCATAGACAGTGAAGCTTTCTTT
>TRBJ2-5|NA|NA|TRBV4-1
CASSLVGDWRETQYF
TGCGCCAGCAGCCTTGTCGGAGATTGGCGGGAGACCCAGTACTTC
>TRBJ1-2|NA|NA|TRBV2
CASSPEGPDYGYTF
TGTGCCAGCAGCCCTGAGGGCCCCGACTATGGCTACACCTTC
>TRBJ1-1|NA|NA|TRBV7-2
CASSLAGNTEAFF
TGTGCCAGCAGCTTAGCCGGGAACACTGAAGCTTTCTTT
>TRBJ1-2|NA|NA|TRBV30
CAWSAAGPLEGYTF
TGTGCCTGGAGCGCGGCAGGGCCCCTGGAAGGCTACACCTTC
>TRBJ2-1|NA|NA|TRBV7-8
CASSLTPGLEDEQFF
TGTGCCAGCAGCTTAACCCCCGGATTGGAGGATGAGCAGTTCTTC
>TRBJ1-3|once|NA|TRBV15
CATSRDIGNTIYF
TGTGCCACCAGCCGGGATATTGGAAACACCATATATTTT
>TRBJ2-1|NA|TRBD1|TRBV7-9
CASSLEGGEQFF
TGTGCCAGCAGCTTAGAAGGGGGCGAGCAGTTCTTC
>TRBJ1-2|NA|NA|TRBV4-3
CASSQDPGNYGYTF
TGCGCCAGCAGCCAAGATCCAGGGAACTATGGCTACACCTTC
>TRBJ2-1|NA|NA|TRBV11-2
CASSLYGGPNEQFF
TGTGCCAGCAGCTTGTACGGGGGGCCAAATGAGCAGTTCTTC
>TRBJ2-2|NA|TRBD2|TRBV11-3
CASSPWTSGRGMDTGELFF
TGTGCCAGCAGCCCCTGGACTAGCGGGAGGGGGATGGACACCGGGGAGCTGTTTTTT
>TRBJ2-1|few|NA|TRBV29-1
CSVEFSDNEQFF
TGCAGCGTTGAGTTTAGTGACAATGAGCAGTTCTTC
>TRBJ1-2|NA|NA|TRBV9
CASSVDNSGNYGYTF
TGTGCCAGCAGCGTAGATAACAGCGGGAACTATGGCTACACCTTC
>TRBJ2-1|once|TRBD2|TRBV4-1
CASSPTSGKYHEQFF
TGCGCCAGCAGCCCGACTAGCGGGAAATATCATGAGCAGTTCTTC
>TRBJ1-5|once|TRBD1|TRBV2
CATQGAGQPQHF
TGTGCCACACAGGGGGCCGGCCAGCCCCAGCATTTT
>TRBJ2-5|NA|TRBD1|TRBV9
CASSPTGDETQYF
TGTGCCAGCAGCCCGACAGGGGACGAGACCCAGTACTTC
>TRBJ2-2|NA|TRBD2|TRBV30
CAWRAGVNTGELFF
TGTGCCTGGAGGGCGGGGGTGAACACCGGGGAGCTGTTTTTT
>TRBJ2-7|NA|TRBD2|TRBV29-1
CSVETSGAYEQYF
TGCAGCGTTGAAACTAGCGGAGCCTACGAGCAGTACTTC
>TRBJ2-7|NA|NA|TRBV4-1
CASSQTPTGAYEQYF
TGCGCCAGCAGCCAGACGCCGACAGGAGCCTACGAGCAGTACTTC
>TRBJ2-1|NA|NA|TRBV5-1
CASSGALSGDTYNEQFF
TGCGCCAGCAGCGGTGCTCTCAGCGGGGACACCTACAATGAGCAGTTCTTC
>TRBJ2-3|NA|NA|TRBV4-1
CASSPQERSTDTQYF
TGCGCCAGCAGCCCCCAGGAGCGGAGCACAGATACGCAGTATTTT
>TRBJ2-1|once|TRBD2|TRBV7-9
CASSSPGLVNEQFF
TGTGCCAGCAGCTCTCCTGGACTAGTTAATGAGCAGTTCTTC
>TRBJ2-1|NA|NA|TRBV11-2
CASSFNPMEGYNEQFF
TGTGCCAGCAGCTTTAATCCGATGGAGGGTTACAATGAGCAGTTCTTC
>TRBJ2-3|NA|TRBD1|TRBV15
CATSRGAGGTDTQYF
TGTGCCACCAGCAGAGGGGCAGGGGGAACAGATACGCAGTATTTT
>TRBJ2-5|NA|NA|TRBV11-2
CASSSDQETQYF
TGTGCCAGCAGCTCAGACCAAGAGACCCAGTACTTC
>TRBJ2-7|once|NA|TRBV11-2
CASSLIRAPYEQYF
TGTGCCAGCAGCTTGATCAGGGCCCCCTACGAGCAGTACTTC
>TRBJ2-5|NA|NA|TRBV10-1
CASSASGTPQETQYF
TGCGCCAGCAGTGCGTCGGGGACACCCCAAGAGACCCAGTACTTC